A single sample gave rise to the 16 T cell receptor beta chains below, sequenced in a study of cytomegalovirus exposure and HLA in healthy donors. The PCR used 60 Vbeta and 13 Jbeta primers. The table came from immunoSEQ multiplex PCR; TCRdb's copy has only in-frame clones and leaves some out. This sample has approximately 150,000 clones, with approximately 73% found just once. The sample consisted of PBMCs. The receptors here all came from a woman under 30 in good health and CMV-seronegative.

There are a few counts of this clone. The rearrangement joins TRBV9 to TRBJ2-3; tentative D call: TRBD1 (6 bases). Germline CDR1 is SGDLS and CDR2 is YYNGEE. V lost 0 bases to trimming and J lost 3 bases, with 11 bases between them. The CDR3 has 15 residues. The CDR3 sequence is CASSVGGRVTDTQYF. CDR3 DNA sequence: TGTGCCAGCAGCGTAGGGGGGCGTGTAACAGATACGCAGTATTTT.

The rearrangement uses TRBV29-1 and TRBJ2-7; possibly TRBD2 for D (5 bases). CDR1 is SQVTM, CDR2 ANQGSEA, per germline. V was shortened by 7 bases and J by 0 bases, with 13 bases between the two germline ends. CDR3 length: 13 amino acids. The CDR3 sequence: CSATGFSSYEQYF. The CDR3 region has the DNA TGCAGCGCCACGGGGTTTAGCTCCTACGAGCAGTACTTC.

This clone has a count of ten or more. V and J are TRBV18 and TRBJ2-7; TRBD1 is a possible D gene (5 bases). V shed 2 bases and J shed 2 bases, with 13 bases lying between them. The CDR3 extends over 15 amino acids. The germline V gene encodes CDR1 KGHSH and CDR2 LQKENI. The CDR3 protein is CASSPGSGRTYEQYF. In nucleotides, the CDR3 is TGTGCCAGCTCACCAGGGTCAGGGCGGACCTACGAGCAGTACTTC.

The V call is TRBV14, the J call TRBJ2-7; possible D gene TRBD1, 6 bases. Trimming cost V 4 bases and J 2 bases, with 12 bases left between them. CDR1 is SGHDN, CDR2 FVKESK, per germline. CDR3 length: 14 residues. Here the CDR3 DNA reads TGTGCCAGCAGCCTCCGTGGACAGCCCTACGAGCAGTACTTC. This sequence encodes CASSLRGQPYEQYF. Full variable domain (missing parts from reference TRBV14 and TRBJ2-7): EAGVTQFPSHSVIEKGQTVTLRCDPISGHDNLYWYRRVMGKEIKFLLHFVKESKQDESGMPNNRFLAERTGGTYSTLKVQPAELEDSGVYFCASSLRGQPYEQYFGPGTRLTVT.

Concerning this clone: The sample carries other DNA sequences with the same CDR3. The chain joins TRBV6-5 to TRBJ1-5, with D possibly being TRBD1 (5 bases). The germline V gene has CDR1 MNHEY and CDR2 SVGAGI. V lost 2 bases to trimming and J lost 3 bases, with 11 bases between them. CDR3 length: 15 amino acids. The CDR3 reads CASSYLRGSNQPQHF. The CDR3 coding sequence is TGTGCCAGCAGTTACCTAAGGGGTTCCAATCAGCCCCAGCATTTT.

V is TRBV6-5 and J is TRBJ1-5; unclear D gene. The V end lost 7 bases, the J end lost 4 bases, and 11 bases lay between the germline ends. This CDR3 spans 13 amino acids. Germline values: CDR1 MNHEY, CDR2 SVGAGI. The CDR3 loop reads CASTKGVNQPQHF. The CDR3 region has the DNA TGTGCCAGCACCAAGGGAGTGAATCAGCCCCAGCATTTT.

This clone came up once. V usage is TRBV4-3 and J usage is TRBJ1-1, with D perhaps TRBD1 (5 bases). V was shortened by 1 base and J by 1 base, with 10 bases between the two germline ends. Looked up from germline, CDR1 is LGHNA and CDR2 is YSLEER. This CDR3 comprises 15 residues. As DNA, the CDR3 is TGCGCCAGCAGCCAAGGTGGCAGGGCGAACACTGAAGCTTTCTTT. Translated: CASSQGGRANTEAFF.

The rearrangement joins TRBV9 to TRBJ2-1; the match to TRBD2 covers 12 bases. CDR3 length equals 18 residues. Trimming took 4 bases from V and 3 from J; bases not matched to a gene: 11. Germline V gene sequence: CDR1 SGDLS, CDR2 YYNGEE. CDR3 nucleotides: TGTGCCAGCAGCACCCAGGGACTAGCGGGCCCCTTCTACAATGAGCAGTTCTTC. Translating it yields CASSTQGLAGPFYNEQFF.

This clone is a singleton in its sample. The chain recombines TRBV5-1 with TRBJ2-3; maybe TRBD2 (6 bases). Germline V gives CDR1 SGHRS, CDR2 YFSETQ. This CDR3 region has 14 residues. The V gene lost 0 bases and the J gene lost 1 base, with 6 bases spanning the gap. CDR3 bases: TGCGCCAGCAGCTTGGCGGGAGGCACAGATACGCAGTATTTT. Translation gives CASSLAGGTDTQYF.

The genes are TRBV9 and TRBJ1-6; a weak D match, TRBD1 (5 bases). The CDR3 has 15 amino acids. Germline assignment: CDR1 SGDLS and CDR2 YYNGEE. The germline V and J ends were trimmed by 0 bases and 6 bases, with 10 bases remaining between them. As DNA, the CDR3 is TGTGCCAGCAGCGTAGCTGCAGGGATTAATTCACCCCTCCACTTT. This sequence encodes CASSVAAGINSPLHF.

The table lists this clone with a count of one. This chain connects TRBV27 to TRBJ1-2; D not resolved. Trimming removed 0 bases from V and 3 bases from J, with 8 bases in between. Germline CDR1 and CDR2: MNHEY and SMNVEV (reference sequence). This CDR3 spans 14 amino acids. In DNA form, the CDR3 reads TGTGCCAGCAGTTTATCGGGAGGGCACTATGGCTACACCTTC. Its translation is CASSLSGGHYGYTF.

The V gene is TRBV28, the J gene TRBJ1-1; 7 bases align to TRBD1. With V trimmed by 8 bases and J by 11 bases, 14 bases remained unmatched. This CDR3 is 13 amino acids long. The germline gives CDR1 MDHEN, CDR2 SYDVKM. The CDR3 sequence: CASLRLRSRGAFF. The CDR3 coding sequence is TGTGCCAGCCTCCGGCTCAGATCCAGGGGGGCTTTCTTT.

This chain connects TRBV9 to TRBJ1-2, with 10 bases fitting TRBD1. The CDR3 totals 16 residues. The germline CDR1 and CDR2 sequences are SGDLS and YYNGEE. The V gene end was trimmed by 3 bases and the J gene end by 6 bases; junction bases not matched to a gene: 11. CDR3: CASSEKPGTGADGYTF. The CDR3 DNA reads TGTGCCAGCAGCGAAAAACCCGGGACAGGGGCGGATGGCTACACCTTC.

The CDR3 DNA reads TGTGCCAGCAGAAAGCCGGGACAGGGGCCTGAAGCTTTCTTT. It encodes CASRKPGQGPEAFF. The chain has TRBV27 and TRBJ1-1, with 10 bases aligning to TRBD1. This CDR3 spans 14 amino acids. V lost 6 bases to trimming and J lost 6 bases; unmatched junction nucleotides: 7. Germline V gives CDR1 MNHEY, CDR2 SMNVEV (reference sequence).

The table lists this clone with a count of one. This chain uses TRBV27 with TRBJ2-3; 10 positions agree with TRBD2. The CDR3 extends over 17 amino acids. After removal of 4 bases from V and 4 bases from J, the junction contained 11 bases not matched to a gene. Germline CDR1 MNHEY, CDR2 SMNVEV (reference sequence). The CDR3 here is CASSYLWGLAIADTQYF. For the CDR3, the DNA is TGTGCCAGCAGTTATCTTTGGGGACTAGCGATCGCAGATACGCAGTATTTT.

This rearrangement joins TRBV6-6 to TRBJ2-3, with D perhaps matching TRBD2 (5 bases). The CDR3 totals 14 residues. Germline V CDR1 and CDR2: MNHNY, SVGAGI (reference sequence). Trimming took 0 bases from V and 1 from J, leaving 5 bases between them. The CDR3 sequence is CASSYSEGTDTQYF. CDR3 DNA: TGTGCCAGCAGTTACTCGGAGGGCACAGATACGCAGTATTTT.